The 25 T cell receptor beta chains below were found in one sample sequenced in a study of blood T cell repertoires in COVID-19. The data were produced by immunoSEQ multiplex PCR, yet TCRdb's version contains in-frame clones alone and is incomplete. The sample has around 380,000 clones; 81% are singletons. The sample comprised peripheral blood. Receptor source: a human donor with acute or convalescent COVID-19. The donor label of this sample is uncertain.

This chain connects TRBV11-2 to TRBJ1-2; D may be TRBD1 (6 bases). The germline V gene encodes CDR1 SGHAT and CDR2 FQNNGV. This CDR3 has 14 amino acids. With 3 bases removed from V and 7 bases from J, the gap between germline ends came to 15 bases. This chain's CDR3 is CASSLVGGGVGYTF. The CDR3 DNA sequence: TGTGCCAGCAGCTTGGTGGGAGGGGGTGTTGGCTACACCTTC.

The chain is built from TRBV4-1 and TRBJ1-4, with TRBD1 identical over 8 bases. The germline V gene has CDR1 MGHRA and CDR2 YSYEKL. The V and J ends lost 4 bases and 12 bases, in that order; junction bases with no gene match: 7. The CDR3 is 13 amino acids. The chain's CDR3 is CASSRTDRVELFF. The DNA of the CDR3 is TGCGCCAGCAGCCGGACGGACAGGGTCGAACTGTTTTTT.

This sequence joins TRBV18 and TRBJ2-1; TRBD2 matches 7 bases. Trimming at V came to 1 base and at J to 9 bases, leaving 15 bases not matched to a gene. The CDR3 is made up of 17 amino acids. Germline CDR1 is KGHSH and CDR2 is LQKENI. The CDR3 DNA sequence: TGTGCCAGCTCACCACAGACCGGGGACTATTATGTTGGTGAGCAGTTCTTC. Its protein is CASSPQTGDYYVGEQFF.

This clone was seen more than once but under ten times. The chain joins TRBV28 to TRBJ1-5; possible D gene TRBD1, 5 bases. V lost 6 bases to trimming and J lost 12 bases, with 12 bases between them. The germline V gene encodes CDR1 MDHEN and CDR2 SYDVKM. The CDR3 runs to 11 residues. This CDR3 reads CASSSLGGQHF. CDR3 bases: TGTGCCAGCAGCTCCCTGGGGGGCCAGCATTTT.

This clone was detected a few times. The chain joins TRBV11-1 to TRBJ2-3; TRBD2 matches 7 bases. V gave up 1 base and J gave up 1 base; unmatched junction bases: 5. The length of the CDR3 is 16 residues. CDR1 and CDR2 (germline): SGHAT, FQDESV (reference sequence). The DNA of the CDR3 is TGTGCCAGCAGCTTAGAGTACCGGGGGGGCACAGATACGCAGTATTTT. Translation gives CASSLEYRGGTDTQYF.

This clone has just one count. The gene calls are TRBV5-8 and TRBJ2-1, with 8 bases matching TRBD2. The CDR3 contains 12 residues. From germline, CDR1 is SGHTS and CDR2 YDEGEE. The CDR3 sequence is CRGTSSYNEQFF. CDR3 bases: TGTCGGGGGACTAGCTCCTACAATGAGCAGTTCTTC.

This chain joins TRBV19 and TRBJ1-6; D is unresolved. The CDR3 loop spans 16 amino acids. The V end was cut by 5 bases, the J end by 7 bases, with 18 bases between. Germline CDR1 LNHDA, CDR2 SQIVND (reference sequence). Here the CDR3 reads CASSPTTPPGNSPLHF. For the CDR3, the DNA is TGTGCCAGTAGTCCAACGACCCCTCCGGGGAATTCACCCCTCCACTTT.

The chain is built from TRBV28 and TRBJ1-5; 8 nucleotides agree with TRBD1. Unmatched junction bases numbered 8, after V lost 5 bases and J lost 2 bases. The germline V gene has CDR1 MDHEN and CDR2 SYDVKM. The CDR3 spans 16 residues. The CDR3 region has the DNA TGTGCCAGCAGTAGACGTGGACAGGGCCGCAATCAGCCCCAGCATTTT. Protein sequence: CASSRRGQGRNQPQHF.

The genes are TRBV18 and TRBJ2-1; no clear D gene. Germline CDR1 is KGHSH and CDR2 is LQKENI. Trimming stripped 1 base from V and 7 bases from J, with 14 bases between. This CDR3 contains 15 residues. The DNA for the CDR3 is TGTGCCAGCTCACCACTAGTATCAGCGCGGAATGAGCAGTTCTTC. Encoded protein: CASSPLVSARNEQFF.

The genes are TRBV7-8 and TRBJ2-2, with 10 bases lining up with TRBD1. The germline V gene has CDR1 SGHVS and CDR2 FQNEAQ. The CDR3 contains 16 residues. V shed 8 bases and J 4 bases; nucleotides not matched to a gene: 10. The CDR3 loop reads CASLSWGQGRTGELFF. CDR3 bases: TGTGCCAGCCTAAGTTGGGGACAGGGGCGCACCGGGGAGCTGTTTTTT.

Only one count was recorded for this clone. V usage is TRBV29-1 and J usage is TRBJ2-3; 8 bases align to TRBD1. The CDR3 runs to 13 residues. With 8 bases clipped from V and 4 bases from J, the junction kept 8 bases outside the gene matches. The V gene's germline CDR1 is SQVTM and CDR2 ANQGSEA. CDR3 protein: CSHTGQGPDTQYF. The CDR3 nucleotides read TGCAGCCATACTGGACAGGGTCCAGATACGCAGTATTTT.

The rearrangement uses TRBV5-1 and TRBJ2-7; D perhaps matches TRBD2 (5 bases). Germline V gene sequence: CDR1 SGHRS, CDR2 YFSETQ. Trimming shortened V by 1 base and J by 1 base, and 9 bases separated the two germline ends. The CDR3 is 14 amino acids. The CDR3 loop reads CASSLFPGSYEQYF. In DNA form, the CDR3 reads TGCGCCAGCAGCTTGTTCCCGGGGTCCTACGAGCAGTACTTC.

This chain joins TRBV11-2 and TRBJ2-1; TRBD1 aligns across 7 bases. The germline V gene encodes CDR1 SGHAT and CDR2 FQNNGV. CDR3 length: 16 amino acids. The V and J ends lost 1 base and 5 bases, in that order; junction bases with no gene match: 8. CDR3 in amino acids: CASSLATGIGNNEQFF. Written as DNA, the CDR3 is TGTGCCAGCAGCTTAGCGACAGGGATAGGGAACAATGAGCAGTTCTTC.

The chain uses TRBV6-2 or TRBV6-3 and TRBJ2-7; 11 nucleotides match TRBD1. V dropped 5 bases and J dropped 2; count of bases not matched to a gene: 2. This CDR3 is built from 14 residues. CDR1 is MNHEY and CDR2 is SVGEGT in the germline V gene. The CDR3 spells CASSRTGGAYEQYF. The CDR3 nucleotides are TGTGCCAGCAGTAGGACAGGGGGCGCCTACGAGCAGTACTTC.

The chain recombines TRBV6-5 with TRBJ1-1; weak D call: TRBD1 (6 bases). Per germline, CDR1 MNHEY and CDR2 SVGAGI. The length of the CDR3 is 14 residues. V lost 6 bases to trimming and J lost 10 bases, with 21 bases between them. This CDR3 is CASRPDRTLRGAFF. CDR3 in DNA: TGTGCCAGCAGGCCAGACCGGACGCTCAGGGGAGCTTTCTTT.

A note on this clone: One junction end disagrees with the germline gene, perhaps due to a read error. The chain carries TRBV11-2 and TRBJ2-3, with D possibly TRBD2 on 5 matching bases. Germline lookup yields CDR1 SGHAT and CDR2 FQNNGV. The CDR3 has 15 amino acids. CDR3 amino acids: CASSLESTQRTTQYF. The CDR3 DNA sequence: TGTGCCAGCAGTTTAGAGAGTACCCAGCGGACTACGCAGTATTTT.

The gene calls are TRBV30 and TRBJ2-7, with D possibly being TRBD1 (6 bases). This CDR3 is built from 13 residues. V gave up 4 bases and J gave up 4 bases, with 14 bases separating them. CDR1 is GTSNPN and CDR2 is SVGIG in the germline V gene (reference sequence). The CDR3 nucleotides read TGTGCCTGGAACCGCGCGACAGGATACGAGCAGTACTTC. Encoded protein: CAWNRATGYEQYF.

In its sample, this clone was seen a few times. This chain joins TRBV30 and TRBJ2-5; D not certain. In germline, CDR1 is GTSNPN, CDR2 SVGIG (reference sequence). The length of the CDR3 is 11 residues. V gave up 4 bases and J gave up 2 bases, with 5 bases separating them. Here the CDR3 reads CAWNSQETQYF. The CDR3 DNA is TGTGCCTGGAATTCTCAAGAGACCCAGTACTTC. Supplemented by reference TRBV30 and TRBJ2-5, the full variable domain reads SQTIHQWPATLVQPVGSPLSLECTVEGTSNPNLYWYRQAAGRGLQLLFYSVGIGQISSEVPQNLSASRPQDRQFILSSKKLLLSDSGFYLCAWNSQETQYFGPGTRLLVL.

This chain connects TRBV3-1 (or the pseudogene TRBV3-2) to TRBJ2-5; weak D call: TRBD2 (6 bases). CDR1 LGHDT and CDR2 YNNKEL come from the germline V gene (reference sequence). The V end was cut by 2 bases, the J end by 1 base, with 8 bases between. CDR3 length: 14 residues. In nucleotides, the CDR3 is TGTGCCAGCAGCCAAAACGGGGGCCAAGAGACCCAGTACTTC. Its translation is CASSQNGGQETQYF.

This chain joins TRBV4-2 and TRBJ2-1, with D unclear. Looked up from germline, CDR1 is LGHNA and CDR2 is YNFKEQ. V was shortened by 0 bases and J by 0 bases, with 6 bases between the two germline ends. The CDR3 has 15 amino acids. CDR3 sequence reads: CASSQDTGSYNEQFF. The DNA for the CDR3 is TGTGCCAGCAGCCAAGATACCGGCTCCTACAATGAGCAGTTCTTC.

This clone was detected only once. The chain has TRBV28 and TRBJ1-2; 12 positions match TRBD1. The CDR3 consists of 17 residues. CDR1 and CDR2 from the germline V gene are MDHEN and SYDVKM. V lost 2 bases to trimming and J lost 2 bases; unmatched junction nucleotides: 6. The CDR3 is CASSLVGGTGGNYGYTF. DNA of the CDR3: TGTGCCAGCAGTTTAGTCGGGGGGACAGGGGGCAACTATGGCTACACCTTC.

The rearrangement joins TRBV5-5 to TRBJ1-3; maybe TRBD1 (5 bases). CDR1 and CDR2 (germline): SGHKS, YYEKEE (reference sequence). This CDR3 is 13 amino acids long. Trimming took off 1 base at V and 4 bases at J, with 6 bases between the two ends. The CDR3 sequence: CASSLNRGNTIYF. For the CDR3, the DNA is TGTGCCAGCAGCTTGAACAGGGGAAACACCATATATTTT.

The V call is TRBV11-2, the J call TRBJ2-2, with 8 nucleotides matching TRBD1. CDR1 and CDR2 (germline): SGHAT, FQNNGV. This CDR3 contains 15 residues. Trimming at V came to 2 bases and at J to 4 bases, leaving 3 bases not matched to a gene. The CDR3 bases are TGTGCCAGCAGCTTACAGGGGGCCTCCACCGGGGAGCTGTTTTTT. It yields the protein CASSLQGASTGELFF.

This clone was seen a handful of times. The chain employs TRBV7-9 and TRBJ2-1, with D perhaps matching TRBD2 (6 bases). This CDR3 spans 15 amino acids. Trimming shortened V by 2 bases and J by 5 bases, and 13 bases separated the two germline ends. Germline values: CDR1 SEHNR, CDR2 FQNEAQ (reference sequence). The CDR3 sequence is CASSLLGGLNNEQFF. As DNA, the CDR3 is TGTGCCAGCAGCTTATTGGGGGGACTTAACAATGAGCAGTTCTTC.

The chain combines TRBV18 with TRBJ1-5; perhaps TRBD1 as D (6 bases). The CDR3 extends over 14 amino acids. V was cut by 4 bases and J by 5 bases, with 12 bases left in between. Germline CDR1 reads KGHSH; CDR2 reads LQKENI. The CDR3 bases are TGTGCCAGCTCACTAACAAAGGGGGATCAGCCCCAGCATTTT. Amino acids: CASSLTKGDQPQHF.